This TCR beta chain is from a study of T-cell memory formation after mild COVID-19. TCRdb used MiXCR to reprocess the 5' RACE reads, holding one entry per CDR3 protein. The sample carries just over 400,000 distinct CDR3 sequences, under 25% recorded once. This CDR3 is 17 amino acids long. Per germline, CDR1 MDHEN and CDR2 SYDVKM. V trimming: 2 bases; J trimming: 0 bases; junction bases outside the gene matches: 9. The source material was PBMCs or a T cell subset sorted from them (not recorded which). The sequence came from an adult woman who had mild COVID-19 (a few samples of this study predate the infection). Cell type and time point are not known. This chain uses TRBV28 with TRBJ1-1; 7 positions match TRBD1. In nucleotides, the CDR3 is TGTGCCAGCAGTTTAGAGGGCAGGGGGACCATGAACACTGAAGCTTTCTTT. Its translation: CASSLEGRGTMNTEAFF.